This TCR beta chain comes out of a study of neurological immune-mediated disorders. TCRdb reanalysed the 5' RACE reads using MiXCR and keeps one entry per CDR3 protein. This table has fewer than 90,000 distinct CDR3 sequences, approximately 10% appearing once. V lost 4 bases to trimming and J lost 2 bases, with 6 bases between them. CDR1 and CDR2 (germline): LGHDT, YNNKEL (reference sequence). The CDR3 consists of 12 residues. At least ten counts were recorded for this clonotype. The clonotype was recovered from a man in his forties in good health. The sample taken for sequencing was PBMCs. The rearrangement links TRBV3-1 to TRBJ2-7; D remains unclear. In nucleotides, the CDR3 is TGTGCCAGCAGCCCCAGCCCCTACGAGCAGTACTTC. The encoded protein is CASSPSPYEQYF.